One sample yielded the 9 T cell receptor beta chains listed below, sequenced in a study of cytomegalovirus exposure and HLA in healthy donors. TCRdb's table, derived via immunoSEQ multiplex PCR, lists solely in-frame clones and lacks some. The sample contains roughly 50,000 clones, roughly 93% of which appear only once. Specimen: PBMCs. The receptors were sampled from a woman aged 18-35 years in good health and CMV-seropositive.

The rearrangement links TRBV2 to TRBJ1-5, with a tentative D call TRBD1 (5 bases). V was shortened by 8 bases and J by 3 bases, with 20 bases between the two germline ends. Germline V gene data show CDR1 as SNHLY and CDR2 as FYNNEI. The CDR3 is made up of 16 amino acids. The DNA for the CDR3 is TGTGCCAGCCGCCTCGCCCACTCAGGGCTCAATCAGCCCCAGCATTTT. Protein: CASRLAHSGLNQPQHF.

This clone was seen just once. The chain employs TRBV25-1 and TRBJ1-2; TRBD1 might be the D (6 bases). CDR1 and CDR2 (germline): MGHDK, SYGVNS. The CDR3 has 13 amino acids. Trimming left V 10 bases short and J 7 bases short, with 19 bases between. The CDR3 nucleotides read TGTGCCACCCAAGCCGGGACACTAGGTGGCTACACCTTC. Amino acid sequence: CATQAGTLGGYTF.

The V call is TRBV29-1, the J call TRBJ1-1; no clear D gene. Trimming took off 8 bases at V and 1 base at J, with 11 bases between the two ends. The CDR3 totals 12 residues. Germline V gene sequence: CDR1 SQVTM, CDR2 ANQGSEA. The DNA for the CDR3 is TGCAGCTTGGCCGCCCCGAACACTGAAGCTTTCTTT. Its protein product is CSLAAPNTEAFF.

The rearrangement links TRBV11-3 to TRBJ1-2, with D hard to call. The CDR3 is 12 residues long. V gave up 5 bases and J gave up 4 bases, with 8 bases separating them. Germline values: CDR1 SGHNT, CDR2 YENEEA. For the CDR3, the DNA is TGTGCCAGCAGCCCCGGTAGCTATGGCTACACCTTC. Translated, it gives CASSPGSYGYTF.

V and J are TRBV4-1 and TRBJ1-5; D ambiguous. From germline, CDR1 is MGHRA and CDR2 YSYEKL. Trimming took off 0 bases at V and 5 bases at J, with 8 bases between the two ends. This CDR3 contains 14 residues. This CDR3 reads CASSQERIYQPQHF. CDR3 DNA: TGCGCCAGCAGCCAAGAGAGAATTTATCAGCCCCAGCATTTT.

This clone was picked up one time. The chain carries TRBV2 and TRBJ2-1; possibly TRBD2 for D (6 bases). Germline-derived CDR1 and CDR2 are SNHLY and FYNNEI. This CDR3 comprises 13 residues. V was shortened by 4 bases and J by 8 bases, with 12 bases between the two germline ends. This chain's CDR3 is CASSVIPGDEQFF. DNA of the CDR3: TGTGCCAGCAGTGTTATTCCGGGGGATGAGCAGTTCTTC.

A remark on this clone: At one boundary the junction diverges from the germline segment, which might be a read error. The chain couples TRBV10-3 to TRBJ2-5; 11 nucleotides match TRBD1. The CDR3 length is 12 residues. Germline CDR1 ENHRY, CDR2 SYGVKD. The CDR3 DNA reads TGTGCCATCAGGGGACAGGGGGAGATCCAGTACTTC. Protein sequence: CAIRGQGEIQYF.

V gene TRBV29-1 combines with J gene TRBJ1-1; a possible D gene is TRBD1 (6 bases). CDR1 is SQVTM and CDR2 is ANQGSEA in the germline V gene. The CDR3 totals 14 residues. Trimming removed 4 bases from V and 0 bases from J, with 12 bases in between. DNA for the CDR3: TGCAGCGTTGTCCTACAGGGACTGAACACTGAAGCTTTCTTT. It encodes CSVVLQGLNTEAFF.

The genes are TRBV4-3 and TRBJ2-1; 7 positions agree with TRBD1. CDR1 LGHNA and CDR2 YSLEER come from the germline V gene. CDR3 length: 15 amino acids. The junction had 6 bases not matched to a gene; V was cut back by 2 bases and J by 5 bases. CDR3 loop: CASSQQGQSNNEQFF. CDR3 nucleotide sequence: TGCGCCAGCAGCCAACAGGGACAGTCAAACAATGAGCAGTTCTTC.